This entry describes one TCR beta chain. Its antigen remains unknown. This sample stems from a study of cytomegalovirus exposure and HLA in healthy donors. Across the whole study: Earlier, approximately 180 million T cells were analyzed, and some 120 million unique TCR beta sequences were found among them. Findings and caveats of the study: Later analysis demonstrated an association between a missense DCLRE1C variant and TCR beta V- and J-gene trimming.

PCR amplification relied on 60 Vbeta primers (plus 13 Jbeta primers). Sequencing used immunoSEQ multiplex PCR; TCRdb keeps in-frame clones, though not all of them. Of some 150,000 clones listed, around three quarters were seen once; the top ten hold 2% to 2.5%. Trimming took off 2 bases at V and 3 bases at J, with 8 bases between the two ends. The CDR3 sequence is 14 residues long. Germline CDR1 reads SGHTA; CDR2 reads FQGNSA. The J gene is TRBJ1-5, the V gene TRBV7-2, with D unclear. This TCR was sampled from a woman aged 30 to 39 in good health and CMV-seropositive. Sequenced material: PBMCs. The CDR3 sequence: CASSLNGYNQPQHF. The DNA for the CDR3 is TGTGCCAGCAGCTTAAACGGTTACAATCAGCCCCAGCATTTT.